The 23 T cell receptor beta chains below come from one sample, sequenced in a study of cytomegalovirus exposure and HLA in healthy donors. The study ran its PCR with 60 Vbeta and 13 Jbeta primers. The data were produced by immunoSEQ multiplex PCR, yet TCRdb's version contains in-frame clones alone and is incomplete. The sample holds around 260,000 clones, approximately 80% seen once. Sample: PBMCs. The receptors originated from a girl between 2 and 10 years old in good health and CMV-seronegative.

The chain couples TRBV7-8 to TRBJ2-2; possible D gene TRBD1, 6 bases. V lost 5 bases to trimming and J lost 2 bases, with 9 bases between them. CDR1 is SGHVS, CDR2 FQNEAQ, per germline. The CDR3 spans 14 residues. The CDR3 DNA is TGTGCCAGCAGCACACAGGGAAACACCGGGGAGCTGTTTTTT. It is translated as CASSTQGNTGELFF.

This chain links TRBV28 with TRBJ1-1, with 7 bases that match TRBD1. CDR1 is MDHEN, CDR2 SYDVKM, per germline. The CDR3 consists of 12 residues. Trimming at V came to 4 bases and at J to 5 bases, leaving 1 base not matched to a gene. The CDR3 sequence is CASSYRGTEAFF. CDR3 DNA: TGTGCCAGCAGTTACAGGGGTACTGAAGCTTTCTTT.

The V gene is TRBV19, the J gene TRBJ2-4; 7 bases are shared with TRBD1. The CDR3 sequence is 14 residues long. CDR1 LNHDA and CDR2 SQIVND come from the germline V gene (reference sequence). V was clipped by 7 bases and J by 3 bases; unmatched bases: 6. The CDR3 coding sequence is TGTGCCAGTACCGGTGACAGGGTCAAAAACATTCAGTACTTC. This gives the protein CASTGDRVKNIQYF.

V gene TRBV28 combines with J gene TRBJ2-7; 8 bases agree with TRBD2. Germline V gene data show CDR1 as MDHEN and CDR2 as SYDVKM. This CDR3 region has 14 residues. The ends lost 4 bases at V and 4 bases at J; junction bases unmatched: 6. The chain's CDR3 is CASSSSGSAYEQYF. The CDR3 coding sequence is TGTGCCAGCAGTTCGAGCGGGAGCGCATACGAGCAGTACTTC.

Turning to this clone: An end of the junction differs from the germline gene, which may be a read error. This chain links TRBV7-9 with TRBJ1-1, with D perhaps TRBD1 (5 bases). This CDR3 comprises 15 residues. Per germline, CDR1 SEHNR and CDR2 FQNEAQ (reference sequence). The CDR3: CSSSFFGLGDTEAFF. The CDR3 nucleotides read TGTTCCAGCAGCTTTTTTGGGTTAGGGGACACTGAAGCTTTCTTT.

This chain links TRBV27 with TRBJ1-2, with D perhaps TRBD1 (5 bases). V dropped 4 bases and J dropped 4 bases, with 16 bases sitting between them. Germline V gene sequence: CDR1 MNHEY, CDR2 SMNVEV (reference sequence). This CDR3 has 15 amino acids. CDR3 DNA: TGTGCCAGCAGTTACAGGCCGATGGTGGGCTATGGCTACACCTTC. This gives the protein CASSYRPMVGYGYTF.

The rearrangement links TRBV30 to TRBJ2-7; D might be TRBD2 (6 bases). Per the germline V gene, CDR1 is GTSNPN and CDR2 is SVGIG (reference sequence). This CDR3 contains 11 residues. Deletions cut 3 bases from V and 7 bases from J, with 10 bases between. CDR3 amino acids: CAWSGSDEQYF. Here the CDR3 DNA reads TGTGCCTGGAGCGGGAGTGATGAGCAGTACTTC.

The chain has TRBV29-1 and TRBJ2-1, with 7 nucleotides matching TRBD2. The V gene's germline CDR1 is SQVTM and CDR2 ANQGSEA. V lost 7 bases and J lost 0; bases outside the gene matches: 18. The CDR3 contains 18 residues. CDR3 sequence reads: CSAILAPGIQSSYNEQFF. The CDR3 nucleotides are TGCAGCGCCATACTAGCGCCAGGAATCCAAAGCTCCTACAATGAGCAGTTCTTC.

This clone was seen a single time. The chain is built from TRBV27 and TRBJ1-2, with TRBD1 matching 8 bases. This CDR3 region has 15 residues. Germline CDR1 MNHEY, CDR2 SMNVEV (reference sequence). V was pared by 0 bases and J by 7 bases, with 7 bases of the junction left unmatched. The CDR3 bases are TGTGCCAGCAGTTTATCCCTGACAGGGGCAGTTGGCTACACCTTC. Translation: CASSLSLTGAVGYTF.

In this sample, this clone turned up once. The rearrangement uses TRBV27 and TRBJ1-3, with D perhaps TRBD1 (5 bases). The CDR3 is 15 residues long. From germline, CDR1 is MNHEY and CDR2 SMNVEV (reference sequence). With 0 bases removed from V and 2 bases from J, the gap between germline ends came to 8 bases. In DNA, the CDR3 is TGTGCCAGCAGTTTATCGGCAGGGACTGGAAACACCATATATTTT. Its protein is CASSLSAGTGNTIYF.

J is TRBJ1-2 and V is TRBV28, with unresolved D. This CDR3 comprises 12 residues. V lost 2 bases and J 8 bases, leaving 9 bases between the germline ends. CDR1 and CDR2 from the germline V gene are MDHEN and SYDVKM. The CDR3 here is CASSLLGGGYTF. CDR3 DNA sequence: TGTGCCAGCAGTTTACTAGGAGGGGGCTACACCTTC.

The J gene is TRBJ2-5, the V gene TRBV6-1, with 8 bases fitting TRBD1. The V gene's germline CDR1 is MNHNS and CDR2 SASEGT. V gave up 11 bases and J gave up 1 base; unmatched junction bases: 9. This CDR3 is built from 14 residues. The CDR3 DNA sequence: TGTGCCGGCGAGAACGGACAGGGCCAAGAGACCCAGTACTTC. Amino acid sequence: CAGENGQGQETQYF.

This chain connects TRBV5-1 to TRBJ2-7; D is possibly TRBD1 (5 bases). Looked up from germline, CDR1 is SGHRS and CDR2 is YFSETQ. V was trimmed by 2 bases and J by 3 bases, leaving 21 bases between them. CDR3 size: 17 residues. Here the CDR3 DNA reads TGCGCCAGCAGCTTTGTCATGGGGCGCCCAGCAAACTACGAGCAGTACTTC. It codes for CASSFVMGRPANYEQYF.

The chain has TRBV7-7 and TRBJ2-1, with D possibly being TRBD1 (5 bases). The CDR3 loop spans 13 amino acids. Germline assignment: CDR1 SSHAT and CDR2 FNYEAQ (reference sequence). V lost 3 bases and J 4 bases, leaving 7 bases between the germline ends. CDR3 amino acids: CASSFDSYNEQFF. In DNA form, the CDR3 reads TGTGCCAGCAGCTTCGACAGTTACAATGAGCAGTTCTTC.

The rearrangement joins TRBV10-1 to TRBJ1-1, with TRBD1 as a possible D gene (5 bases). CDR1 and CDR2 from the germline V gene are WNHNN and SYGVQD (reference sequence). The CDR3 has 14 residues. Trimming removed 5 bases from V and 1 base from J, with 11 bases in between. As DNA, the CDR3 is TGCGCCAGCAGTCGTGGGGCACCGAACACTGAAGCTTTCTTT. Residues: CASSRGAPNTEAFF.

The rearrangement uses TRBV1 and TRBJ2-1; TRBD2 is the table's D call, not checked against the DNA. TRBV1 is assigned pseudogene status. There are 16 residues in the CDR3. The CDR3 loop reads CTSSQVVAGGYAEQFF. The CDR3 nucleotides read TGCACCAGCAGCCAAGTCGTCGCGGGGGGCTACGCTGAGCAGTTCTTC.

This chain joins TRBV30 and TRBJ1-2; possibly TRBD1 for D (5 bases). The CDR3 is 17 residues long. Germline V CDR1 and CDR2: GTSNPN, SVGIG (reference sequence). Deletions cut 5 bases from V and 0 bases from J, with 22 bases between. This chain's CDR3 is CAWGGTAGRPTNYGYTF. For the CDR3, the DNA is TGTGCCTGGGGGGGGACGGCAGGGCGGCCGACTAACTATGGCTACACCTTC.

The chain combines TRBV7-2 with TRBJ2-7; D is uncertain. The CDR3 loop spans 18 amino acids. Germline V CDR1 and CDR2: SGHTA, FQGNSA. Trimming removed 1 base at V and 1 base at J, with 20 bases between. The CDR3 DNA reads as TGTGCCAGCAGCTTAGGAGTGAAAAGTTTACCATTTTCCTACGAGCAGTACTTC. Protein sequence: CASSLGVKSLPFSYEQYF.

This sequence joins TRBV6-1 and TRBJ2-7, with TRBD1 identical over 8 bases. Trimming took 5 bases from V and 2 from J; bases not matched to a gene: 8. CDR3 length equals 15 residues. Germline assignment: CDR1 MNHNS and CDR2 SASEGT. CDR3 nucleotides: TGTGCCAGCAGTCTAACCGGGACAGGACCCTACGAGCAGTACTTC. This gives the protein CASSLTGTGPYEQYF.

The chain employs TRBV7-6 and TRBJ1-1; D is uncertain. The length of the CDR3 is 13 residues. Between the trimmed V and J ends, which lost 6 bases and 4 bases, there was a span of 12 bases. CDR1 SGHVS and CDR2 FNYEAQ come from the germline V gene. The CDR3 bases are TGTGCCAGCAGATCAGGCCCTTTCACTGAAGCTTTCTTT. It is translated as CASRSGPFTEAFF.

The chain joins TRBV11-3 to TRBJ2-2; D is ambiguous. Germline assignment: CDR1 SGHNT and CDR2 YENEEA. This CDR3 region has 14 residues. The germline V and J ends were trimmed by 4 bases and 3 bases, with 9 bases remaining between them. CDR3 sequence reads: CASSSFFDTGELFF. The CDR3, as DNA: TGTGCCAGCAGCTCCTTCTTCGACACCGGGGAGCTGTTTTTT. Together with reference TRBV11-3 and TRBJ2-2, the CDR3 gives the full variable domain: EAGVVQSPRYKIIEKKQPVAFWCNPISGHNTLYWYLQNLGQGPELLIRYENEEAVDDSQLPKDRFSAERLKGVDSTLKIQPAELGDSAVYLCASSSFFDTGELFFGEGSRLTVL.

This chain links TRBV9 with TRBJ2-2; D is ambiguous. Germline V lookup: CDR1 SGDLS, CDR2 YYNGEE. With 4 bases removed from V and 6 bases from J, the gap between germline ends came to 7 bases. The CDR3 has 12 residues. CDR3 bases: TGTGCCAGCAGCCCCCAGTCCGGGGAGCTGTTTTTT. Its protein product is CASSPQSGELFF. Looking up the rest from reference TRBV9 and TRBJ2-2 gives the full variable domain: DSGVTQTPKHLITATGQRVTLRCSPRSGDLSVYWYQQSLDQGLQFLIQYYNGEERAKGNILERFSAQQFPDLHSELNLSSLELGDSALYFCASSPQSGELFFGEGSRLTVL.

This chain links TRBV19 with TRBJ2-3; TRBD1 matches 7 bases. The V segment lost 4 bases and the J segment 7 bases; nucleotides outside the gene matches: 8. The CDR3 totals 14 residues. The germline gives CDR1 LNHDA, CDR2 SQIVND (reference sequence). CDR3 sequence reads: CASSNWDSIHTQYF. CDR3 sequence (DNA): TGTGCCAGTAGTAACTGGGACAGCATACATACGCAGTATTTT.